The 22 T cell receptor beta chains reported below all come from one sample, sequenced in a study of vaccination effects on CD4 cells after COVID-19. The antigens these receptors bind are not known. Cultured cells yielded isolated CD4+ T cells after roughly 11 days. Profiled with immunoSEQ multiplex PCR; TCRdb holds only in-frame clones, not every one. The sample lists around 50,000 clones; over 50% were seen once. The sequencing here drew on CD4+ T cells from PBMCs cultured without peptide, taken before COVID-19 vaccination. The receptors originated from a human donor who received a COVID-19 vaccine.

In nucleotides, the CDR3 is TGTGCCAGCAGCTCCCCTGGGACAGGGGGAAACACCATATATTTT. It specifies CASSSPGTGGNTIYF. The gene calls are TRBV9 and TRBJ1-3; 9 nucleotides agree with TRBD1. V was pared by 4 bases and J by 4 bases, with 6 bases of the junction left unmatched. The CDR3 consists of 15 residues. CDR1 is SGDLS, CDR2 YYNGEE, per germline.

The V and J genes are TRBV7-5 and TRBJ2-7; the table's D call TRBD2 went unverified against the DNA. TRBV7-5 is reported as a pseudogene. The CDR3 consists of 16 residues. The CDR3 reads CARSLQTSGPSYEQYF. In nucleotides, the CDR3 is TGTGCCAGAAGCTTACAGACTAGCGGGCCTTCCTACGAGCAGTACTTC.

This clone was found once. The chain has TRBV14 and TRBJ2-3; D ambiguous. CDR1 is SGHDN, CDR2 FVKESK, per germline. V lost 4 bases and J lost 0, with 11 bases in between. CDR3 length: 15 residues. As DNA, the CDR3 is TGTGCCAGCAGCCGTCGGAGACGTAGCACAGATACGCAGTATTTT. Encoded protein: CASSRRRRSTDTQYF.

The table lists this clone with a few counts. The V gene is TRBV28, the J gene TRBJ1-3, with unresolved D. CDR1 is MDHEN, CDR2 SYDVKM, per germline. The CDR3 contains 15 residues. Trimming took 6 bases from V and 1 from J, leaving 13 bases between them. The CDR3, as DNA: TGTGCCAGCAGCCCCGGCTCGGGATCTGGAAACACCATATATTTT. It encodes CASSPGSGSGNTIYF.

J is TRBJ2-1 and V is TRBV4-2, with D unclear. The germline CDR1 and CDR2 sequences are LGHNA and YNFKEQ. The CDR3 has 12 residues. With 3 bases removed from V and 5 bases from J, the gap between germline ends came to 5 bases. CDR3 in amino acids: CASSHENNEQFF. The DNA of the CDR3 is TGTGCCAGCAGCCACGAGAACAATGAGCAGTTCTTC.

This rearrangement joins TRBV29-1 to TRBJ1-2, with unresolved D. The CDR3 runs 10 residues. Trimming took 3 bases from V and 7 from J, leaving 6 bases between them. The germline gives CDR1 SQVTM, CDR2 ANQGSEA. CDR3: CSVDESGYTF. For the CDR3, the DNA is TGCAGCGTTGATGAGAGTGGCTACACCTTC.

The J gene is TRBJ1-2, the V gene TRBV5-1; D gene uncertain. CDR1 and CDR2 from the germline V gene are SGHRS and YFSETQ. Trimming took 0 bases from V and 6 from J, leaving 12 bases between them. CDR3 size: 14 residues. CDR3 sequence (DNA): TGCGCCAGCAGCTTGGGACTCCCCGGAGATGGCTACACCTTC. It is translated as CASSLGLPGDGYTF.

J is TRBJ2-1 and V is TRBV6-5, with D possibly being TRBD1 or TRBD2 (5 bases each). Trimming took 0 bases from V and 3 from J, leaving 9 bases between them. The CDR3 length is 15 residues. CDR1 and CDR2 from the germline V gene are MNHEY and SVGAGI. This CDR3 is CASSYSLRGYNEQFF. CDR3 DNA: TGTGCCAGCAGTTACTCCTTGAGGGGCTACAATGAGCAGTTCTTC.

The chain has TRBV18 and TRBJ1-1; tentatively, D is TRBD1 (5 bases). The CDR3 loop spans 15 amino acids. Germline CDR1 KGHSH, CDR2 LQKENI. Trimming shortened V by 3 bases and J by 6 bases, and 17 bases separated the two germline ends. Written as DNA, the CDR3 is TGTGCCAGCTCACCCGAACAGGTGATTCAGGCTGAAGCTTTCTTT. This gives the protein CASSPEQVIQAEAFF.

This chain connects TRBV5-1 to TRBJ2-1; TRBD1 matches at 7 bases. This CDR3 contains 16 residues. Germline-derived CDR1 and CDR2 are SGHRS and YFSETQ. V lost 0 bases and J lost 5; bases outside the gene matches: 8. The CDR3 DNA is TGCGCCAGCAGCTTGGCGGTGGGACAGAGCAACAATGAGCAGTTCTTC. It encodes CASSLAVGQSNNEQFF.

The chain joins TRBV21-1 to TRBJ2-7. TRBV21-1 is classified as a pseudogene. This CDR3 is built from 14 residues. CDR3 protein: CASSRSTVSYEQYF. DNA for the CDR3: TGTGCCAGCAGCAGATCGACCGTCTCCTACGAGCAGTACTTC.

V usage is TRBV5-1 and J usage is TRBJ2-1; no clear D. CDR1 and CDR2 from the germline V gene are SGHRS and YFSETQ. The length of the CDR3 is 15 residues. V shed 2 bases and J shed 1 base, with 10 bases lying between them. For the CDR3, the DNA is TGCGCCAGCAGCTTATCTCTACAGTCCTACAATGAGCAGTTCTTC. This codes for CASSLSLQSYNEQFF.

The chain couples TRBV4-2 to TRBJ2-1; D unclear. This CDR3 contains 15 residues. V shed 2 bases and J shed 8 bases, with 16 bases lying between them. Looked up from germline, CDR1 is LGHNA and CDR2 is YNFKEQ. The CDR3, as DNA: TGTGCCAGCAGCCAAACTTTCGACCCAAGCGATGAGCAGTTCTTC. Translation gives CASSQTFDPSDEQFF.

The V gene is TRBV19, the J gene TRBJ2-1, with D uncertain. The CDR3 runs 14 residues. Trimming stripped 4 bases from V and 5 bases from J, with 12 bases between. The V gene's germline CDR1 is LNHDA and CDR2 SQIVND (reference sequence). CDR3 sequence (DNA): TGTGCCAGTAGTAAGTTCTCCGTGGACAATGAGCAGTTCTTC. Translated: CASSKFSVDNEQFF. The full variable domain, completed using reference TRBV19 and TRBJ2-1, is DGGITQSPKYLFRKEGQNVTLSCEQNLNHDAMYWYRQDPGQGLRLIYYSQIVNDFQKGDIAEGYSVSREKKESFPLTVTSAQKNPTAFYLCASSKFSVDNEQFFGPGTRLTVL.

V gene TRBV18 combines with J gene TRBJ2-1; TRBD2 agrees at 10 bases. The CDR3 is made up of 18 amino acids. Germline loops: CDR1 KGHSH, CDR2 LQKENI. V shed 3 bases, J shed 5 bases, and the junction held 13 bases outside the gene matches. CDR3 coding DNA: TGTGCCAGCTCACCGATCAATAGTCTACTAGCGGGGAACAATGAGCAGTTCTTC. As protein: CASSPINSLLAGNNEQFF.

This clone was recorded only once. The gene calls are TRBV18 and TRBJ1-1, with D possibly matching TRBD1 (5 bases). Trimming took off 4 bases at V and 0 bases at J, with 9 bases between the two ends. CDR1 is KGHSH, CDR2 LQKENI, per germline. The CDR3 is 14 amino acids. The CDR3 nucleotides are TGTGCCAGCTCACTTGGGACGGTGAACACTGAAGCTTTCTTT. As protein: CASSLGTVNTEAFF. Together with reference TRBV18 and TRBJ1-1, the CDR3 gives the full variable domain: NAGVMQNPRHLVRRRGQEARLRCSPMKGHSHVYWYRQLPEEGLKFMVYLQKENIIDESGMPKERFSAEFPKEGPSILRIQQVVRGDSAAYFCASSLGTVNTEAFFGQGTRLTVV.

The chain employs TRBV4-3 and TRBJ2-7; 7 bases match TRBD1. Per the germline V gene, CDR1 is LGHNA and CDR2 is YSLEER. This CDR3 spans 14 amino acids. V was pared by 4 bases and J by 1 base, with 4 bases of the junction left unmatched. CDR3 protein: CASSLDRDSYEQYF. The CDR3 nucleotides are TGCGCCAGCAGCCTCGACAGGGATTCCTACGAGCAGTACTTC.

This rearrangement joins TRBV2 to TRBJ2-3; weak D call: TRBD2 (5 bases). Trimming removed 4 bases at V and 0 bases at J, with 8 bases between. Germline CDR1 reads SNHLY; CDR2 reads FYNNEI. There are 14 residues in the CDR3. CDR3 nucleotides: TGTGCCAGCAGTGTCCAGCGGAGCACAGATACGCAGTATTTT. This translates into CASSVQRSTDTQYF.

The chain recombines TRBV19 with TRBJ2-1; a weak D match, TRBD1 (6 bases). The CDR3 consists of 15 residues. Germline V gene sequence: CDR1 LNHDA, CDR2 SQIVND (reference sequence). The V end lost 5 bases, the J end lost 9 bases, and 20 bases lay between the germline ends. Here the CDR3 reads CASSPPHRVVGEQFF. DNA for the CDR3: TGTGCCAGTAGTCCTCCCCACAGGGTGGTCGGTGAGCAGTTCTTC. Full variable domain (remainder filled in from reference TRBV19 and TRBJ2-1): DGGITQSPKYLFRKEGQNVTLSCEQNLNHDAMYWYRQDPGQGLRLIYYSQIVNDFQKGDIAEGYSVSREKKESFPLTVTSAQKNPTAFYLCASSPPHRVVGEQFFGPGTRLTVL.

The chain couples TRBV27 to TRBJ1-6; perhaps TRBD1 as D (5 bases). V lost 9 bases and J lost 7, with 16 bases in between. The CDR3 length is 14 residues. CDR1 is MNHEY, CDR2 SMNVEV, per germline (reference sequence). The CDR3 spells CASGAGVWNSPLHF. In nucleotides, the CDR3 is TGTGCCAGTGGGGCCGGGGTTTGGAATTCACCCCTCCACTTT.

The V gene is TRBV28, the J gene TRBJ2-7; 11 bases agree with TRBD2. Germline CDR1 MDHEN, CDR2 SYDVKM. The CDR3 contains 18 residues. V dropped 3 bases and J dropped 4; count of bases not matched to a gene: 14. CDR3 bases: TGTGCCAGCAGTTTGGGCTACCTTACTAGCGGGAGTTCTTACGAGCAGTACTTC. Encoded protein: CASSLGYLTSGSSYEQYF.

The V gene is TRBV7-2, the J gene TRBJ2-2; 10 bases align to TRBD2. From germline, CDR1 is SGHTA and CDR2 FQGNSA. The CDR3 consists of 16 residues. J lost 1 base, V lost 2 bases, and 1 base had no gene match. Written as DNA, the CDR3 is TGTGCCAGCAGCTTAAGGACTAGCGGGAACACCGGGGAGCTGTTTTTT. Protein product: CASSLRTSGNTGELFF.